This TCR beta chain was sequenced in a study of T cells in Graves' hyperthyroidism and ophthalmopathy (dated by TCRdb to between 2018 and 2020). Broadly, across the study: Peripheral blood samples were taken at the time of initial diagnosis, prior to any treatment. TCR V-J signatures able to tell the groups apart were searched for in a discovery cohort of 90 to 100 patients, of whom roughly 42 had Graves' ophthalmopathy and roughly 57 had stable Graves' hyperthyroidism. Prospective prediction of ophthalmopathy was tested in an independent validation cohort consisting of some 20 hyperthyroidism patients and some 16 patients who later progressed to ophthalmopathy. The 75 to 100 discovery patients were divided at random into training and test sets in a 7:3 ratio. In about 6 Graves' hyperthyroidism patients, the study also compared T-cell repertoires from thyroid tissue with T-cell repertoires from blood. Once sampling was done, hyperthyroidism patients were given methimazole at a starting dose of 30 mg daily, whereas ophthalmopathy patients were given high-dose intravenous methylprednisolone. According to the paper, TCR Vbeta CDR3 sequencing was carried out on 135 peripheral blood samples, which came from about 45 ophthalmopathy, approximately 78 hyperthyroidism and approximately 17 progressor patients.

Stable Graves' hyperthyroidism was defined as no progression to ophthalmopathy during 18 months of follow-up. Hyperthyroidism patients were aged 18 to 65 years and newly diagnosed, with disease duration of less than 2 months. Patients with uncontrolled infections, other autoimmune diseases, pregnancy or lactation were excluded. Diagnoses were based on clinical symptoms, serum thyroxine and TRAb, thyroid ultrasound and orbital computed tomography. PBMCs were isolated from about 10 ml of fresh peripheral blood by Ficoll-Paque density gradient centrifugation. Total RNA was extracted with Trizol reagent, and quality was checked on an Agilent 2100 Bioanalyzer. V was cut back by 10 bases and J by 0 bases, leaving a gap of 16 bases between them. Looking up the germline V gene yields CDR1 ENHRY and CDR2 SYGVKD. The CDR3, from cysteine to phenylalanine, totals 14 residues. Solely the CDR3 DNA is kept, with 42 bases framed from the first base.

TCR beta CDR3 regions were amplified from RNA transcripts. The TCR CDR3 was subjected to a first round of RT-PCR using the HTBI primer set and the Qiagen OneStep RT-PCR kit. A second multiplex PCR round built the libraries, followed by size selection and purification. Paired-end sequencing of the libraries was performed with 100 bp reads on an Illumina HiSeq2000. The authors processed their data as follows. Raw data were processed with SOAPnuke, discarding reads with adapters, uncalled bases, mean Phred below 15, or no exact constant-primer or identifier match. High-quality paired reads were merged using COPE v1.2.5, and each unique nucleotide sequence was defined as a clonotype. MiTCR v1.1 was used to align clonotypes to the IMGT TRBV, TRBD and TRBJ reference segments. The analysis was restricted to V-J combinations with a frequency above 0.0001, which together covered about 99% of the repertoires. A TCS score was defined as the ratio between F50 (clonal expansion) and ExV (chaos), using BLOSUM62-based TCRdist between CDR3 peptides within each V-J. Welch's t-statistics and random forest reduced roughly 540 V-J features to 13, which were used in a naive Bayes classifier (R e1071). Thyroid-blood repertoire similarity was quantified with the Morisita-Horn index. Through fastp at Q25 and MiXCR, TCRdb rebuilt clones from the public reads, retaining in-frame beta chains. Identical CDR3 protein sequences are pooled into one entry, listed with their most common genes and DNA. TCRdb's processing, not the authors', yielded these V and J calls. Present in this sample are about 840,000 distinct CDR3 sequences, roughly 40% of which were seen just once. The ten biggest clones cover around 10% of the sample.

Note on this clonotype: Its antigen remains unidentified. Base qualities are not at hand, and no much larger clone is one base apart.

The investigation overall reported the following: Most expanded thyroid clonotypes (frequency above 0.001) were also detected in blood, suggesting blood repertoires may reflect thyroid immune responses. Ophthalmopathy was separated from stable hyperthyroidism by a 13 V-J signature model, with 87.88% sensitivity and about 81% specificity obtained in cross-validation and 80%/75% obtained in testing. Sample size was not statistically predetermined, and investigators were not blinded to group allocation. In validation, progression to ophthalmopathy was predicted by the model with 70.59% sensitivity and around 75% specificity, a median of approximately 7.1 months before onset.

This TCR was recovered from a man between 18 and 29 years old with Graves' hyperthyroidism. The chain is made from TRBV10-3 and TRBJ2-7; tentative D gene TRBD1, with 5 bases matching. Sequencing was carried out using blood. CDR3 sequence: CASTRGRSSYEQYF. The nucleotide sequence reads as follows: TGTGCCAGCACAAGGGGCCGGTCCTCCTACGAGCAGTACTTC.